A selection of T cell receptor beta chains follows, all from one sample in a study of beta chain features in type 1 diabetes. Produced via immunoSEQ multiplex PCR; TCRdb's table is partial and in-frame only. There are about 270,000 clones in the sample; approximately 14% occur only once, and 0.015% to 0.02% lies in the top ten. Sequencing was carried out using naive CD4+ T cells from blood. These receptors were collected from a man aged 25-45 years with type 1 diabetes. Each CDR3 is given with its conserved first and last residue. The D gene is left open where the match is weak. The size field is filled for only some rows; it gives once, few, many or a size class.

TRBJ1-1 | NA | TRBV19 | NA | CASTLFGGLTTEAFF | TGTGCCAGTACCCTATTCGGGGGGCTTACAACTGAAGCTTTCTTT
TRBJ2-3 | TRBD2 | TRBV5-4 | few | CASSLGKLAGTDTQYF | TGTGCCAGCAGCTTGGGGAAACTAGCGGGTACAGATACGCAGTATTTT
TRBJ1-5 | NA | TRBV28 | NA | CASSRRVGNQPQHF | TGTGCCAGCAGTCGCAGGGTCGGGAATCAGCCCCAGCATTTT
TRBJ2-2 | NA | TRBV5-1 | NA | CASSLLQGPPGELFF | TGCGCCAGCAGCTTACTACAGGGACCACCCGGGGAGCTGTTTTTT
TRBJ2-7 | NA | TRBV5-1 | few | CASSLVTGEGGEQYF | TGCGCCAGCAGCTTGGTCACGGGAGAAGGCGGCGAGCAGTACTTC
TRBJ2-7 | NA | TRBV5-1 | few | CASSLAQGYEQYF | TGCGCCAGCAGCTTGGCCCAGGGGTACGAGCAGTACTTC
TRBJ1-5 | NA | TRBV30 | NA | CAWSGGGLSNQPQHF | TGTGCCTGGAGTGGGGGCGGATTAAGCAATCAGCCCCAGCATTTT
TRBJ2-4 | NA | TRBV28 | few | CASSLSTGIQYF | TGTGCCAGCAGTTTATCAACGGGCATTCAGTACTTC
TRBJ2-7 | TRBD2 | TRBV4-3 | NA | CASSQETSGAPYEQYF | TGCGCCAGCAGCCAAGAAACTAGCGGAGCACCCTACGAGCAGTACTTC
TRBJ2-7 | TRBD1 | TRBV5-4 | NA | CASSQQQGAGEYEQYF | TGTGCCAGCAGCCAACAACAGGGGGCTGGAGAGTACGAGCAGTACTTC
TRBJ2-5 | NA | TRBV29-1 | few | CSVEDTGRRETQYF | TGCAGCGTTGAAGATACAGGCCGAAGGGAGACCCAGTACTTC
TRBJ2-1 | TRBD1 | TRBV7-2 | NA | CASSLAGTGSREQFF | TGTGCCAGCAGCTTAGCCGGGACAGGGTCAAGGGAGCAGTTCTTC
TRBJ2-7 | NA | TRBV25-1 | few | CASGLRPTYEQYF | TGTGCCAGCGGTCTCAGGCCCACCTACGAGCAGTACTTC
TRBJ1-1 | NA | TRBV4-2 | few | CASSQDLEGSEAFF | TGTGCCAGCAGCCAAGACTTGGAGGGTAGTGAAGCTTTCTTT
TRBJ1-5 | TRBD1 | TRBV9 | NA | CASSATGWLKPQHF | TGTGCCAGCAGCGCGACAGGGTGGTTGAAGCCCCAGCATTTT
TRBJ1-3 | TRBD1 | TRBV2 | few | CASSLQGIDTIYF | TGTGCCAGCAGCTTACAGGGGATAGACACCATATATTTT
TRBJ1-2 | NA | TRBV18 | NA | CASSDDGVYGYTF | TGTGCCAGCTCAGATGACGGAGTCTATGGCTACACCTTC
TRBJ2-5 | TRBD1 | TRBV19 | NA | CASSHRDRETQYF | TGTGCCAGTAGTCACCGGGACAGGGAGACCCAGTACTTC
TRBJ2-7 | NA | TRBV4-2 | few | CASSRLTPSYEQYF | TGTGCCAGCAGCCGACTTACACCCTCCTACGAGCAGTACTTC
TRBJ2-3 | TRBD2 | TRBV4-1 | few | CASSQVAGGPPDTQYF | TGCGCCAGCAGCCAAGTTGCGGGAGGGCCTCCAGATACGCAGTATTTT
TRBJ2-5 | NA | TRBV6-1 | NA | CASSEDSLKTQYF | TGTGCCAGCAGTGAGGACAGTTTAAAGACCCAGTACTTC
TRBJ1-5 | NA | TRBV19 | NA | CASSTGDQPQHF | TGTGCCAGTAGTACTGGAGATCAGCCCCAGCATTTT
TRBJ1-1 | NA | TRBV4-3 | NA | CASSQDRGDTEAFF | TGCGCCAGCAGCCAAGATCGGGGGGACACTGAAGCTTTCTTT
TRBJ1-1 | NA | TRBV2 | NA | CASSEARGNTEAFF | TGTGCCAGCAGTGAAGCCAGGGGAAACACTGAAGCTTTCTTT
TRBJ2-7 | NA | TRBV20-1 | NA | CSPNEQYF | TGCAGCCCCAACGAGCAGTACTTC
TRBJ1-1 | NA | TRBV7-3 | NA | CASAEGRMNTEAFF | TGTGCCAGCGCCGAGGGCCGGATGAACACTGAAGCTTTCTTT
TRBJ1-1 | NA | TRBV29-1 | few | CSVARTVMNTEAFF | TGCAGCGTCGCTCGGACAGTTATGAACACTGAAGCTTTCTTT